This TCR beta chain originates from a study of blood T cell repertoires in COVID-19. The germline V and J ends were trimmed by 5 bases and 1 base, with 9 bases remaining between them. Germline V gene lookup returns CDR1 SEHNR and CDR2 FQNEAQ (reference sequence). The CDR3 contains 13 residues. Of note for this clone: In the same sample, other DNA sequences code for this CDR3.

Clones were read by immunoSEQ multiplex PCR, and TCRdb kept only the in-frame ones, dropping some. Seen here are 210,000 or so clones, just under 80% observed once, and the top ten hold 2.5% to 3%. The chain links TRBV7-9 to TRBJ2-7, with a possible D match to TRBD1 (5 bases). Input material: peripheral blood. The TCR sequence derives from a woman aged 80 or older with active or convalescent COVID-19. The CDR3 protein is CASSPTESYEQYF. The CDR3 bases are TGTGCCAGCAGCCCGACAGAGTCCTACGAGCAGTACTTC. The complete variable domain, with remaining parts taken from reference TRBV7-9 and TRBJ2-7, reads DTGVSQNPRHKITKRGQNVTFRCDPISEHNRLYWYRQTLGQGPEFLTYFQNEAQLEKSRLLSDRFSAERPKGSFSTLEIQRTEQGDSAMYLCASSPTESYEQYFGPGTRLTVT.